The rows below give T cell receptor beta chains drawn from one sample of a study of blood T cell repertoires in COVID-19. Using immunoSEQ multiplex PCR, the repertoire was profiled, and TCRdb retains in-frame clones only, with some absent. The sample shows some 90,000 clones, around 85% of them seen only once. Input material: peripheral blood. The receptors derive from a man aged 60-69 years with acute or convalescent COVID-19. Both conserved end residues are part of each CDR3. D genes are given only for firm matches. Where a row states a size, it is once, few, many or the class of an expanded clone; other rows omit it.

TRBV19	NA	TRBD1	TRBJ2-6	CASSTQGTGGYLRANVLTF	TGTGCCAGTAGTACTCAAGGGACAGGGGGGTACCTACGGGCCAACGTCCTGACTTTC
TRBV5-1	NA	NA	TRBJ2-5	CASSLGPREETQYF	TGCGCCAGCAGCTTAGGCCCCCGGGAGGAGACCCAGTACTTC
TRBV21-1	NA	NA	TRBJ2-7	CASTTRGTQPYEQYF	TGTGCCAGCACCACACGCGGGACGCAGCCCTACGAGCAGTACTTC
TRBV5-1	NA	TRBD1	TRBJ2-5	CASSLLQGRQETQYF	TGCGCCAGCAGCTTGTTACAGGGGAGACAAGAGACCCAGTACTTC
TRBV18	NA	NA	TRBJ1-1	CASSVNRNTEAFF	TGTGCCAGCTCAGTAAACAGGAACACTGAAGCTTTCTTT
TRBV7-2	NA	NA	TRBJ2-3	CASSFTSSTDTQYF	TGTGCCAGCAGCTTTACGAGTAGCACAGATACGCAGTATTTT
TRBV11-3	NA	NA	TRBJ1-1	CASSPLEGRSTEAFF	TGTGCCAGCAGCCCTTTGGAAGGTCGGAGCACTGAAGCTTTCTTT
TRBV3-1/TRBV3-2	NA	NA	TRBJ1-6	CASSPDWDSPLHF	TGTGCCAGCAGCCCGGACTGGGATTCACCCCTCCACTTT
TRBV2	few	NA	TRBJ1-1	CASSDRGGSTEAFF	TGTGCCAGCAGTGATAGAGGTGGTAGCACTGAAGCTTTCTTT
TRBV20-1	few	NA	TRBJ2-7	CSASLPVQQYF	TGCAGTGCTAGCCTCCCAGTCCAGCAGTACTTC
TRBV6-2/TRBV6-3	NA	NA	TRBJ2-4	CASSSGQRGIQYF	TGTGCCAGCAGTTCCGGACAGCGGGGCATTCAGTACTTC
TRBV27	NA	NA	TRBJ1-1	CASSVWTPYGDTEAFF	TGTGCCAGCAGTGTTTGGACTCCTTACGGGGACACTGAAGCTTTCTTT
TRBV11-2	NA	NA	TRBJ2-7	CASSLAGFEQYF	TGTGCCAGCAGCTTAGCAGGATTCGAGCAGTACTTC
TRBV2	NA	NA	TRBJ2-3	CASSESNTQYF	TGTGCCAGCAGTGAATCCAATACGCAGTATTTT
TRBV6-1	NA	NA	TRBJ1-2	CASSELRTVNNYGYTF	TGTGCCAGCAGTGAGTTAAGGACAGTCAACAACTATGGCTACACCTTC
TRBV19	NA	TRBD1	TRBJ1-5	CASSMLQGAPQHF	TGTGCCAGTAGTATGCTTCAGGGGGCCCCCCAGCATTTT
TRBV9	NA	TRBD1	TRBJ1-5	CASSVGQGDLGAQPQHF	TGTGCCAGCAGCGTGGGACAGGGGGATCTAGGTGCTCAGCCCCAGCATTTT
TRBV30	NA	TRBD1	TRBJ1-2	CAWSVWDRIKGTYGYTF	TGTGCCTGGAGTGTGTGGGACAGGATTAAAGGAACCTATGGCTACACCTTC
TRBV25-1	NA	TRBD1	TRBJ1-2	CASSEYNPRQGLDGYTF	TGTGCCAGCAGTGAATATAATCCGAGACAGGGCCTGGATGGCTACACCTTC
TRBV6-1	once	TRBD1	TRBJ1-5	CASLDRDDQPQHF	TGTGCCAGTCTCGACAGGGACGATCAGCCCCAGCATTTT
TRBV7-6	NA	NA	TRBJ2-6	CASSLGRGSGANVLTF	TGTGCCAGCAGCTTAGGTCGCGGGTCTGGGGCCAACGTCCTGACTTTC
TRBV5-4	NA	NA	TRBJ1-2	CASSLGQDYGYTF	TGTGCCAGCAGCTTGGGGCAGGACTATGGCTACACCTTC
TRBV6-5	once	NA	TRBJ2-1	CASRDKTRKQFF	TGTGCCAGCAGGGACAAGACCCGAAAGCAGTTCTTC
TRBV10-2	NA	TRBD1	TRBJ1-4	CASSGREDRGREKLFF	TGCGCCAGCAGCGGCCGGGAGGACAGGGGGAGGGAAAAACTGTTTTTT
TRBV3-1/TRBV3-2	once	NA	TRBJ2-7	CASSQVANEQYF	TGTGCCAGCAGCCAAGTAGCAAACGAGCAGTACTTC
TRBV5-4	NA	TRBD1	TRBJ2-7	CASSSRTGYEQYF	TGTGCCAGCAGCTCCCGGACAGGCTACGAGCAGTACTTC
TRBV5-5	NA	NA	TRBJ1-2	CASSLEDGGDNYGYTF	TGTGCCAGCAGCTTGGAAGACGGCGGTGATAACTATGGCTACACCTTC
TRBV5-4	NA	TRBD1	TRBJ1-1	CASSLGQGLGTEAFF	TGTGCCAGCAGCTTAGGACAGGGTTTAGGCACTGAAGCTTTCTTT
TRBV6-6	NA	TRBD2	TRBJ2-7	CASRGSGGPSYEQYF	TGTGCCAGCAGGGGGAGCGGGGGCCCTTCCTACGAGCAGTACTTC
TRBV7-8	NA	NA	TRBJ2-1	CASSFFNEQFF	TGTGCCAGCAGCTTCTTCAATGAGCAGTTCTTC
TRBV6-5	NA	NA	TRBJ2-2	CASTADTGELFF	TGTGCCAGCACCGCAGACACCGGGGAGCTGTTTTTT
TRBV5-4	few	TRBD1	TRBJ1-6	CASSSNRGSYNSPLHF	TGTGCCAGCAGCTCAAACAGGGGGTCCTATAATTCACCCCTCCACTTT
TRBV6-1	once	TRBD1	TRBJ1-1	CASSERDRGVGAFF	TGTGCCAGCAGTGAACGGGACAGGGGGGTAGGAGCTTTCTTT
TRBV4-2	NA	NA	TRBJ1-5	CASSQEARAAGRPQHF	TGTGCCAGCAGCCAAGAGGCAAGGGCCGCGGGTCGGCCCCAGCATTTT
TRBV7-8	few	NA	TRBJ2-2	CASSPQLTSGTGELFF	TGTGCCAGCAGCCCTCAACTAACATCGGGCACCGGGGAGCTGTTTTTT
TRBV3-1/TRBV3-2	NA	TRBD1	TRBJ2-6	CASSPYKGQGAAGANVLTF	TGTGCCAGCAGCCCATACAAGGGACAGGGGGCGGCTGGGGCCAACGTCCTGACTTTC
TRBV6-1	NA	NA	TRBJ1-2	CASSAGRSRGFYGYTF	TGTGCCAGCAGTGCCGGACGGAGCCGGGGGTTTTATGGCTACACCTTC
TRBV6-6	NA	TRBD1	TRBJ1-2	CASRGQGYYGYTF	TGTGCCAGCAGAGGACAGGGGTACTATGGCTACACCTTC
TRBV6-6	NA	TRBD1	TRBJ2-7	CASSPPPGGREQYF	TGTGCCAGCAGTCCGCCCCCAGGGGGACGCGAGCAGTACTTC
TRBV6-5	NA	NA	TRBJ1-5	CASSYSRVEGNQPQHF	TGTGCCAGCAGTTACTCCAGGGTGGAAGGCAATCAGCCCCAGCATTTT
TRBV24-1	NA	NA	TRBJ2-2	CATRGTGELFF	TGTGCCACGAGAGGCACCGGGGAGCTGTTTTTT
TRBV7-2	NA	NA	TRBJ2-1	CASSLPPSPEQFF	TGTGCCAGCAGCTTACCACCGAGCCCAGAGCAGTTCTTC
TRBV29-1	NA	NA	TRBJ2-5	CSVELPWAQETQYF	TGCAGCGTTGAACTGCCCTGGGCCCAAGAGACCCAGTACTTC